What follows are 17 T cell receptor beta chains derived from one specimen sequenced in a study of T cell responses to AZD1222 COVID-19 vaccine. Some clones are missing from TCRdb's copy, which holds only in-frame ones; the method was immunoSEQ multiplex PCR. The table records 93,000 or so clones, approximately 88% of them present only once. Material: peripheral blood, obtained on day 0 of AZD1222 vaccination. Receptor source: an adult in good health.

The rearrangement joins TRBV27 to TRBJ1-4; D ambiguous. Germline V gene sequence: CDR1 MNHEY, CDR2 SMNVEV (reference sequence). The CDR3 is 15 amino acids. V was shortened by 5 bases and J by 4 bases, with 14 bases between the two germline ends. The CDR3 nucleotides are TGTGCCAGCAGTCCCTTTTCGGGGTTTAATGAAAAACTGTTTTTT. The encoded protein is CASSPFSGFNEKLFF.

V usage is TRBV6-5 and J usage is TRBJ2-1; 7 nucleotides agree with TRBD1. V was clipped by 4 bases and J by 11 bases; unmatched bases: 5. The CDR3 loop spans 12 amino acids. Germline V gives CDR1 MNHEY, CDR2 SVGAGI. The CDR3 loop reads CASSSGQAKQFF. The CDR3 nucleotides are TGTGCCAGCAGTTCCGGACAGGCGAAGCAGTTCTTC.

The chain uses TRBV6-2 or TRBV6-3 and TRBJ1-1; a weak D match, TRBD1 (5 bases). V lost 5 bases to trimming and J lost 1 base, with 23 bases between them. This CDR3 has 18 residues. In germline, CDR1 is MNHEY, CDR2 SVGEGT. The CDR3 bases are TGTGCCAGCAGTCCCTTACCGGGTTCTGGGAGGGGGAACACTGAAGCTTTCTTT. It translates to CASSPLPGSGRGNTEAFF.

The rearrangement links TRBV23-1 to TRBJ1-3; 7 bases line up with TRBD1. Being an ORF, TRBV23-1 has a function that is uncertain. V trimming: 4 bases; J trimming: 0 bases; junction bases outside the gene matches: 9. The CDR3 runs to 17 residues. CDR3 DNA: TGCGCCAGCAGTCTTCGGACAGGCGTTATCTCTGGAAACACCATATATTTT. Protein sequence: CASSLRTGVISGNTIYF.

V gene TRBV7-3 combines with J gene TRBJ2-3; 9 positions agree with TRBD2. The J segment lost 6 bases and the V segment lost 3 bases, leaving 10 bases of the junction unmatched. Looked up from germline, CDR1 is SGHTA and CDR2 is FQGTGA. The CDR3 covers 16 residues. CDR3 nucleotide sequence: TGTGCCAGCAGCTTTAATGGCGGGGGGGCCCCGGATACGCAGTATTTT. Amino acid sequence: CASSFNGGGAPDTQYF.

The gene calls are TRBV18 and TRBJ2-3, with a tentative D call TRBD2 (5 bases). This CDR3 comprises 13 residues. Germline CDR1 KGHSH, CDR2 LQKENI. The ends were cut back, 6 bases at V and 1 base at J, with 8 bases in the middle. The CDR3 spells CASSAGRTDTQYF. The CDR3 coding sequence is TGTGCCAGCTCCGCGGGCCGCACAGATACGCAGTATTTT.

V gene TRBV7-9 combines with J gene TRBJ1-2; D remains ambiguous. Trimming shortened V by 1 base and J by 0 bases, and 9 bases separated the two germline ends. Germline V lookup: CDR1 SEHNR, CDR2 FQNEAQ (reference sequence). The CDR3 runs 15 residues. CDR3 in amino acids: CASSLVVATNYGYTF. CDR3 DNA: TGTGCCAGCAGCTTAGTAGTAGCCACTAACTATGGCTACACCTTC.

The chain couples TRBV29-1 to TRBJ1-4, with D unclear. V lost 7 bases, J lost 8 bases, and 17 bases lay in between. The CDR3 totals 13 residues. The germline V gene has CDR1 SQVTM and CDR2 ANQGSEA. CDR3: CSAWTPPGEKLFF. The CDR3 nucleotides are TGCAGCGCCTGGACCCCTCCGGGCGAAAAACTGTTTTTT.

The chain joins TRBV6-2 or TRBV6-3 to TRBJ1-5; D gene ambiguous. CDR3 length: 13 amino acids. Trimming pared 0 bases from V and 5 bases from J, leaving 5 bases between. Germline V lookup: CDR1 MNHEY, CDR2 SVGEGT. The CDR3 bases are TGTGCCAGCAGTTACTCCAGATATCAGCCCCAGCATTTT. This encodes CASSYSRYQPQHF.

The V gene is TRBV2, the J gene TRBJ2-2; 7 bases align to TRBD1. CDR3 size: 13 residues. Germline V gene lookup returns CDR1 SNHLY and CDR2 FYNNEI. Trimming removed 6 bases from V and 6 bases from J; junction bases left unmatched: 4. In DNA form, the CDR3 reads TGTGCCAGCAGAGACAGGGAAGCCGGGGAGCTGTTTTTT. Its protein product is CASRDREAGELFF.

This chain joins TRBV7-2 and TRBJ1-6; D gene uncertain. This CDR3 spans 15 amino acids. V was cut by 5 bases and J by 0 bases, with 8 bases left in between. Germline V CDR1 and CDR2: SGHTA, FQGNSA. CDR3 in DNA: TGTGCCAGCAGCCGCCCTAGCTCCTATAATTCACCCCTCCACTTT. It specifies CASSRPSSYNSPLHF.

The chain employs TRBV3-1 (or the pseudogene TRBV3-2) and TRBJ2-2; 7 nucleotides match TRBD1. CDR3 length: 18 amino acids. The V gene end was trimmed by 3 bases and the J gene end by 5 bases; junction bases not matched to a gene: 15. Germline assignment: CDR1 LGHDT and CDR2 YNNKEL (reference sequence). CDR3 loop: CASSHSQGIPDYTGELFF. CDR3 DNA sequence: TGTGCCAGCAGCCACTCACAGGGGATACCTGATTATACCGGGGAGCTGTTTTTT.

This chain's CDR3 is CASSEGNTEAFF. In DNA, the CDR3 is TGCGCCAGCAGTGAGGGTAACACTGAAGCTTTCTTT. V is TRBV10-2 and J is TRBJ1-1; D is undetermined. The CDR3 is 12 residues long. The ends were cut back, 2 bases at V and 2 bases at J, with 3 bases in the middle. Germline values: CDR1 WSHSY, CDR2 SAAADI.

The chain's CDR3 is CASSLGTARMNTEAFF. The CDR3 bases are TGTGCCAGCTCACTCGGGACAGCGAGGATGAACACTGAAGCTTTCTTT. The chain combines TRBV18 with TRBJ1-1, with TRBD1 identical over 7 bases. Germline CDR1 KGHSH, CDR2 LQKENI. V lost 4 bases to trimming and J lost 0 bases; unmatched junction nucleotides: 8. CDR3 length equals 16 residues.

The chain recombines TRBV5-1 with TRBJ2-1; TRBD2 is a possible D gene (5 bases). The V gene lost 1 base and the J gene lost 11 bases, with 13 bases spanning the gap. CDR3 length: 13 amino acids. The germline V gene has CDR1 SGHRS and CDR2 YFSETQ. The CDR3 DNA sequence: TGCGCCAGCAGCTTGCTAGGGCCCGGGAAGCAGTTCTTC. As protein: CASSLLGPGKQFF.

The genes are TRBV4-2 and TRBJ1-2; D not resolved. Germline CDR1 LGHNA, CDR2 YNFKEQ. V was pared by 0 bases and J by 4 bases, with 6 bases between. This CDR3 spans 13 amino acids. Here the CDR3 reads CASSQDYSYGYTF. The CDR3 region has the DNA TGTGCCAGCAGCCAAGATTACAGCTATGGCTACACCTTC.

V and J are TRBV3-1 (or the pseudogene TRBV3-2) and TRBJ2-3; unclear D gene. Germline CDR1 reads LGHDT; CDR2 reads YNNKEL (reference sequence). The CDR3 extends over 13 amino acids. The V gene lost 2 bases and the J gene lost 2 bases, with 5 bases spanning the gap. The CDR3 DNA follows: TGTGCCAGCAGCCAACTGTCCACAGATACGCAGTATTTT. Translation gives CASSQLSTDTQYF.